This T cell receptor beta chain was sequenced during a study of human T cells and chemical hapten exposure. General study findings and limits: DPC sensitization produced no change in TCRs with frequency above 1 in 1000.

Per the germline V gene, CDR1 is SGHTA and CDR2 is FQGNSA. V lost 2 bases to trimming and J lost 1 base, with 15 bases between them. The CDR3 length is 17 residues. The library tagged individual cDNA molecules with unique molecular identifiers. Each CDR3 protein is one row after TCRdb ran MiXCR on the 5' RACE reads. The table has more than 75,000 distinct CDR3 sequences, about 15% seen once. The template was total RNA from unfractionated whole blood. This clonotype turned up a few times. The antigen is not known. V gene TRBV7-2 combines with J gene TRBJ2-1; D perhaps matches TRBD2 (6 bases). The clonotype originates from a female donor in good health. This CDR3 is CASSLRASVLSYNEQFF. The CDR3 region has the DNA TGTGCCAGCAGCTTACGGGCTAGCGTACTATCCTACAATGAGCAGTTCTTC.